This entry describes one TCR beta chain. Living in about two dozen US areas, the participants were between roughly 18 and 89 years of age. For recovered donors of Cohort 3, there were two negative PCRs, clearance, or symptom resolution. The sample originates from a study of blood T cell repertoires in COVID-19. The wider study: Specimens from acute and convalescent COVID-19 originated in the United States, Italy and Spain. The cDNA or gDNA used as material had been derived from T cells, B-cell-depleted T cells, or PBMCs.

TCRdb's copy holds only in-frame clones and misses some; the assay was immunoSEQ multiplex PCR. Of roughly 160,000 clones listed, about four fifths were seen once; the top ten hold 10% to 15%. The specimen was PBMCs or T cells enriched from blood (not recorded which). This TCR came from a man aged 45 to 65 who had recovered from COVID-19.

CDR3 nucleotide sequence: TGTGCCTGGAGTTACGGGGGGGTTAGCAATCAGCCCCAGCATTTT. Its protein is CAWSYGGVSNQPQHF. The chain recombines TRBV30 with TRBJ1-5; a weak D match, TRBD1 (5 bases). This CDR3 is built from 15 residues. CDR1 is GTSNPN and CDR2 is SVGIG in the germline V gene (reference sequence). Trimming took off 2 bases at V and 0 bases at J, with 11 bases between the two ends.